These 9 T cell receptor beta chains were sequenced from one sample in a study of cytomegalovirus exposure and HLA in healthy donors. The PCR employed 60 Vbeta primers together with 13 Jbeta primers. The assay was immunoSEQ multiplex PCR, and TCRdb's table has in-frame clones only and misses some. The table includes approximately 190,000 clones, about 80% detected once. Sequencing was carried out using PBMCs. Source of these receptors: a man aged 40-49 years in good health and CMV-seropositive.

The V gene is TRBV4-3, the J gene TRBJ2-7; 7 nucleotides align to TRBD1. V dropped 4 bases and J dropped 4; count of bases not matched to a gene: 10. Germline assignment: CDR1 LGHNA and CDR2 YSLEER. The CDR3 is 15 amino acids. The CDR3, as DNA: TGCGCCAGCAGCCCCTCAACAGGGGTCCCTTACGAGCAGTACTTC. Translation gives CASSPSTGVPYEQYF.

This clone occurred once. The V gene is TRBV5-4, the J gene TRBJ2-5; 13 nucleotides match TRBD2. The CDR3 has 16 amino acids. The V gene end was trimmed by 4 bases and the J gene end by 6 bases; junction bases not matched to a gene: 9. The germline CDR1 and CDR2 sequences are SGHNT and YYREEE (reference sequence). As DNA, the CDR3 is TGTGCCAGCAGCCCCGGGACTAGCGGGAAAGCTCAGACCCAGTACTTC. This translates into CASSPGTSGKAQTQYF.

The CDR3 here is CATSRDRGTGEEAFF. CDR3 in DNA: TGTGCCACCAGCAGAGATCGGGGGACAGGGGAAGAAGCTTTCTTT. V usage is TRBV15 and J usage is TRBJ1-1; 10 positions match TRBD1. Trimming took 0 bases from V and 8 from J; bases not matched to a gene: 6. The V gene's germline CDR1 is LNHNV and CDR2 YYDKDF (reference sequence). The CDR3 contains 15 residues.

The chain carries TRBV5-1 and TRBJ2-7; weak D call: TRBD2 (6 bases). CDR1 and CDR2 from the germline V gene are SGHRS and YFSETQ. V was cut by 4 bases and J by 1 base, with 21 bases left in between. The CDR3 loop spans 17 amino acids. CDR3 residues: CASSLGVAALGSYEQYF. The DNA of the CDR3 is TGCGCCAGCAGCCTCGGGGTAGCGGCATTGGGGTCCTACGAGCAGTACTTC.

This chain uses TRBV27 with TRBJ2-1, with 8 bases identical to TRBD1. J gave up 7 bases and V 4 bases, and 12 bases lay outside the gene matches. CDR1 MNHEY and CDR2 SMNVEV come from the germline V gene (reference sequence). The CDR3 extends over 16 amino acids. The CDR3 loop is CASSSFTDRVGNEQFF. CDR3 DNA sequence: TGTGCCAGCAGTTCCTTTACGGACAGGGTTGGGAATGAGCAGTTCTTC.

The rearrangement links TRBV19 to TRBJ1-3; possibly TRBD1 for D (6 bases). The V gene's germline CDR1 is LNHDA and CDR2 SQIVND (reference sequence). Trimming stripped 7 bases from V and 5 bases from J, with 12 bases between. CDR3 size: 13 residues. CDR3 sequence: CASTRTGRNTIYF. CDR3 nucleotides: TGTGCCAGTACAAGAACAGGGCGAAACACCATATATTTT. Variable domain in full (rest from reference TRBV19 and TRBJ1-3): DGGITQSPKYLFRKEGQNVTLSCEQNLNHDAMYWYRQDPGQGLRLIYYSQIVNDFQKGDIAEGYSVSREKKESFPLTVTSAQKNPTAFYLCASTRTGRNTIYFGEGSWLTVV.

This chain links TRBV29-1 with TRBJ1-2, with 7 bases fitting TRBD1. Germline CDR1 and CDR2: SQVTM and ANQGSEA. With 3 bases clipped from V and 10 bases from J, the junction kept 11 bases outside the gene matches. The CDR3 extends over 13 amino acids. CDR3 protein: CSVDAGGGWDYTF. Here the CDR3 DNA reads TGCAGCGTTGATGCAGGGGGAGGTTGGGACTACACCTTC.

Points on this clone: A read error may account for a junction end that differs from germline. Other DNA sequences in the sample encode the same CDR3. The V gene is TRBV11-3, the J gene TRBJ1-6; 7 bases match TRBD1. Germline assignment: CDR1 SGHNT and CDR2 YENEEA. The CDR3 is made up of 14 amino acids. Written as DNA, the CDR3 is TGTGCCAGCAGCGGGGACAGTGAAAATTCGCCCCTCCACTTT. It yields the protein CASSGDSENSPLHF.

This chain joins TRBV19 and TRBJ2-7; D perhaps matches TRBD1 (6 bases). Germline V CDR1 and CDR2: LNHDA, SQIVND (reference sequence). The CDR3 is made up of 14 amino acids. The V end lost 4 bases, the J end lost 3 bases, and 13 bases lay between the germline ends. Written as DNA, the CDR3 is TGTGCCAGTAGTACCCCTGGACAGCTCTACGAGCAGTACTTC. Its protein product is CASSTPGQLYEQYF.